These T cell receptor beta chains were read from a single sample in a study of blood T cell repertoires in COVID-19. Sequencing used immunoSEQ multiplex PCR; TCRdb keeps in-frame clones, though not all of them. The sample has 95,000 to 150,000 clones; 55% to 75% are singletons. The sequenced sample consisted of peripheral blood. The origin of the receptors is a human donor with acute or convalescent COVID-19. The donor label of this sample is uncertain. The CDR3 runs from the conserved cysteine through the conserved F or W. The D gene is left open where the match is weak. The listing skips clone size in some rows; elsewhere it reads once, few, many or a size class.

j_call v_call clone_size d_call cdr3_aa cdr3_nt
TRBJ1-6 TRBV5-1 - - CASSQEAADNSPLHF TGCGCCAGCAGCCAGGAGGCCGCGGATAATTCACCCCTCCACTTT
TRBJ2-7 TRBV5-5 many - CASSPDSYYEQYF TGTGCCAGCAGCCCGGACAGCTACTACGAGCAGTACTTC
TRBJ1-1 TRBV6-1 - TRBD1 CASSELFRDSVAFF TGTGCCAGCAGTGAATTATTTAGGGACAGTGTAGCTTTCTTT
TRBJ2-1 TRBV5-1 - TRBD2 CASRTSGDSSYNEQFF TGCGCCAGCAGGACTAGCGGGGACTCCTCCTACAATGAGCAGTTCTTC
TRBJ2-5 TRBV5-6 - TRBD1 CASSWTGGQTQYF TGTGCCAGCAGCTGGACAGGGGGACAGACCCAGTACTTC
TRBJ1-6 TRBV2 - - CACGPDNSPLHF TGTGCCTGCGGGCCAGATAATTCACCCCTCCACTTT
TRBJ2-2 TRBV12-3/TRBV12-4 - TRBD1 CAIQGAVGGELFF TGTGCCATCCAGGGGGCTGTTGGCGGGGAGCTGTTTTTT
TRBJ2-3 TRBV10-3 - TRBD1 CATAPGQGSKDTQYF TGTGCCACCGCTCCGGGACAGGGGTCGAAGGATACGCAGTATTTT
TRBJ2-6 TRBV4-1 few - CASSQGPLSGTGYSGANVLTF TGCGCCAGCAGCCAAGGGCCTCTCAGCGGGACAGGATACTCTGGGGCCAACGTCCTGACTTTC
TRBJ1-6 TRBV9 once - CASKGGGANSPLHF TGTGCCAGCAAAGGGGGGGGAGCGAATTCACCCCTCCACTTT
TRBJ1-3 TRBV4-1 - - CASSQARLSGNTIYF TGCGCCAGCAGCCAAGCCAGACTGTCCGGAAACACCATATATTTT
TRBJ1-6 TRBV3-1/TRBV3-2 - TRBD1 CASSPNRGYNSPLHF TGTGCCAGCAGCCCGAACAGGGGGTACAATTCACCCCTCCACTTT
TRBJ1-6 TRBV19 few - CASSIQGYNSPLHF TGTGCCAGTAGTATACAGGGTTATAATTCACCCCTCCACTTT
TRBJ2-6 TRBV3-1/TRBV3-2 few - CASSQGVSGSGANVLTF TGTGCCAGCAGCCAAGGAGTAAGCGGGTCTGGGGCCAACGTCCTGACTTTC
TRBJ2-5 TRBV30 - - CASALAQETQYF TGTGCCTCGGCATTAGCGCAAGAGACCCAGTACTTC
TRBJ2-2 TRBV4-2 - - CASSREGPGVNTGELFF TGTGCCAGCAGCCGAGAAGGACCGGGGGTGAACACCGGGGAGCTGTTTTTT
TRBJ1-5 TRBV23-1 few - CASSQSPAARTEIMEPQHF TGCGCCAGCAGTCAGTCTCCCGCGGCCCGGACAGAGATAATGGAGCCCCAGCATTTT
TRBJ1-6 TRBV27 - - CASSEGVGQNSPLHF TGTGCCAGCAGTGAGGGTGTGGGACAAAATTCACCCCTCCACTTT
TRBJ2-3 TRBV9 - - CASSVYGTSTDTQYF TGTGCCAGCAGCGTTTACGGGACTAGCACAGATACGCAGTATTTT
TRBJ2-1 TRBV2 - - CASSDSGYYYNEQFF TGTGCCAGCAGTGACTCGGGGTACTACTACAATGAGCAGTTCTTC
TRBJ2-6 TRBV14 - TRBD1 CASSQEDRGSGANVLTF TGTGCCAGCAGCCAAGAGGACAGGGGCTCTGGGGCCAACGTCCTGACTTTC
TRBJ1-2 TRBV5-1 - - CASSSGGGSNPAGYTF TGCGCCAGCAGCTCTGGGGGAGGGAGTAATCCTGCTGGCTACACCTTC
TRBJ1-5 TRBV5-1 many - CASSPRRTVKPQHF TGCGCCAGCAGCCCCAGACGGACAGTCAAGCCCCAGCATTTT
TRBJ1-6 TRBV3-1/TRBV3-2 - - CASSQSAGTNSPLHF TGTGCCAGCAGCCAAAGCGCCGGAACTAATTCACCCCTCCACTTT
TRBJ2-5 TRBV5-1 once TRBD2 CASSLWGGQETQYF TGCGCCAGCAGCTTGTGGGGGGGCCAAGAGACCCAGTACTTC
TRBJ1-2 TRBV27 - TRBD1 CASSSADRGYYGYTF TGTGCCAGCAGTTCTGCGGACAGGGGGTACTATGGCTACACCTTC
TRBJ1-4 TRBV6-1 few - CASSENPGRRNEKLFF TGTGCCAGCAGTGAAAACCCGGGAAGACGGAATGAAAAACTGTTTTTT
TRBJ2-1 TRBV5-1 - TRBD2 CASSFQRGNNEQFF TGCGCCAGCAGCTTCCAGCGGGGGAACAATGAGCAGTTCTTC
TRBJ1-2 TRBV19 - TRBD1 CASSFEDRADGYTF TGTGCCAGTAGTTTCGAGGACAGGGCAGACGGCTACACCTTC
TRBJ1-5 TRBV4-2 - TRBD1 CASSQVLRGRPEPQHF TGTGCCAGCAGCCAAGTTTTAAGGGGGCGGCCGGAGCCCCAGCATTTT
TRBJ1-1 TRBV11-2 - - CASSPQVNTEAFF TGTGCCAGCAGCCCACAGGTGAACACTGAAGCTTTCTTT
TRBJ1-2 TRBV2 - - CASSEAPSGTSNYGYTF TGTGCCAGCAGTGAAGCGCCCTCCGGGACAAGTAACTATGGCTACACCTTC
TRBJ2-5 TRBV6-5 - TRBD2 CASYSGGAGETQYF TGTGCCAGCTATAGCGGGGGGGCCGGAGAGACCCAGTACTTC
TRBJ1-2 TRBV6-5 - - CASSPGRYHGYTF TGTGCCAGCAGTCCCGGGAGGTATCATGGCTACACCTTC
TRBJ2-3 TRBV7-9 few TRBD2 CASSSGLAASTDTQYF TGTGCCAGCAGCTCGGGACTAGCGGCTAGCACAGATACGCAGTATTTT
TRBJ1-2 TRBV18 - TRBD1 CASSPGTGGPYGYTF TGTGCCAGCTCACCCGGGACAGGAGGTCCCTATGGCTACACCTTC
TRBJ2-2 TRBV7-2 few TRBD2 CASSFRLARVGELFF TGTGCCAGCAGCTTCCGACTAGCGCGCGTCGGGGAGCTGTTTTTT
TRBJ2-5 TRBV4-2 - - CASSLRPRLQETQYF TGTGCCAGCAGCCTCCGCCCCCGACTCCAAGAGACCCAGTACTTC
TRBJ2-6 TRBV6-1 few - CASSEPQGSPTAGANVLTF TGTGCCAGCAGTGAACCGCAGGGTTCACCGACGGCTGGGGCCAACGTCCTGACTTTC
TRBJ1-1 TRBV25-1 - - CASSATGLTEAFF TGTGCCAGCAGTGCAACAGGGCTCACTGAAGCTTTCTTT
TRBJ1-5 TRBV6-5 once TRBD1 CASRSGQGNQPQHF TGTGCCAGCAGATCGGGACAGGGTAATCAGCCCCAGCATTTT
TRBJ2-5 TRBV5-1 once TRBD2 CASSLGGLAGQETQYF TGCGCCAGCAGCTTGGGGGGGCTAGCGGGCCAAGAGACCCAGTACTTC
TRBJ1-2 TRBV6-5 few TRBD1 CASSTGVKYGYTF TGTGCCAGCAGTACAGGGGTAAAGTATGGCTACACCTTC
TRBJ1-1 TRBV19 - TRBD1 CASSLGTGGATTEAFF TGTGCCAGTAGTTTAGGGACAGGGGGCGCAACCACTGAAGCTTTCTTT
TRBJ1-1 TRBV13 once - CASSPPRGSVRGPHTEAFF TGTGCCAGCAGCCCCCCCCGGGGTTCGGTCAGGGGTCCGCACACTGAAGCTTTCTTT
TRBJ1-1 TRBV5-4 - TRBD1 CASSRDRGHTEAFF TGTGCCAGCTCCCGGGACAGGGGGCACACTGAAGCTTTCTTT
TRBJ1-2 TRBV4-2 - TRBD1 CASSQGTGGGYGYTF TGTGCCAGCAGCCAAGGGACAGGGGGAGGGTATGGCTACACCTTC
TRBJ1-5 TRBV4-1 - TRBD1 CASSQGLRGLGQPQHF TGCGCCAGCAGCCAAGGCCTCAGGGGGCTCGGTCAGCCCCAGCATTTT
TRBJ2-5 TRBV4-1 - TRBD2 CASSRRVTSGGSQETQYF TGCGCCAGCAGCCGGCGGGTGACTAGCGGCGGGTCCCAAGAGACCCAGTACTTC
TRBJ2-3 TRBV24-1 - TRBD1 CATEGQFTDTQYF TGTGCCACCGAGGGACAGTTCACAGATACGCAGTATTTT